These 31 T cell receptor beta chains originate from one sample sequenced in a study of T cell changes during pregnancy in multiple sclerosis. The method was immunoSEQ multiplex PCR; TCRdb's version includes in-frame clones alone and lacks a portion of them. The sample records approximately 49,000 clones, almost 90% being singletons. Sequenced material: peripheral blood, taken after pregnancy. Receptor source: a female donor in good health, enrolled as a control in a pregnancy study.

This chain joins TRBV6-5 and TRBJ2-5, with D possibly being TRBD1 (5 bases). V was pared by 6 bases and J by 5 bases, with 13 bases between. The CDR3 consists of 13 residues. CDR1 and CDR2 from the germline V gene are MNHEY and SVGAGI. CDR3 protein: CASSRVSVETQYF. The CDR3 nucleotides are TGTGCCAGCAGCAGGGTGTCCGTGGAGACCCAGTACTTC.

The rearrangement joins TRBV7-8 to TRBJ2-3; TRBD2 matches at 15 bases. The CDR3 runs 17 residues. V shed 5 bases, J shed 7 bases, and the junction held 10 bases outside the gene matches. Germline V gene lookup returns CDR1 SGHVS and CDR2 FQNEAQ. CDR3 in amino acids: CASSPGLAGGGGNTQYF. The DNA of the CDR3 is TGTGCCAGCAGCCCGGGACTAGCGGGAGGTGGGGGAAATACGCAGTATTTT.

CDR3 in DNA: TGTGCCAGCAGTGGGACACCCAGTGAAAAACTGTTTTTT. It specifies CASSGTPSEKLFF. This chain uses TRBV2 with TRBJ1-4, with D maybe TRBD1 (5 bases). V was clipped by 4 bases and J by 7 bases, with 10 bases between them. The CDR3 spans 13 residues. Germline loops: CDR1 SNHLY, CDR2 FYNNEI.

The chain recombines TRBV7-2 with TRBJ1-5; 7 bases are shared with TRBD1. The V and J ends lost 5 bases and 6 bases, in that order; junction bases with no gene match: 13. CDR3 size: 16 residues. CDR1 and CDR2 from the germline V gene are SGHTA and FQGNSA. The CDR3 DNA reads TGTGCCAGCAGCGCCCCGACAGGGAAAGTGGGTCAGCCCCAGCATTTT. Its translation: CASSAPTGKVGQPQHF.

The V gene is TRBV7-9, the J gene TRBJ2-5; D is perhaps TRBD2 (5 bases). Germline CDR1 and CDR2: SEHNR and FQNEAQ (reference sequence). V lost 7 bases to trimming and J lost 1 base, with 10 bases between them. There are 13 residues in the CDR3. CDR3 sequence (DNA): TGTGCCAGCATCTCGGAGGTCCAAGAGACCCAGTACTTC. Translated: CASISEVQETQYF.

The chain joins TRBV5-4 to TRBJ2-5; 9 nucleotides line up with TRBD1. The germline gives CDR1 SGHNT, CDR2 YYREEE (reference sequence). The CDR3 has 15 amino acids. Trimming took 4 bases from V and 5 from J; bases not matched to a gene: 9. In nucleotides, the CDR3 is TGTGCCAGCAGCAGCCCGGGACAGGGCGGGGAGACCCAGTACTTC. Its protein product is CASSSPGQGGETQYF.

CDR3 bases: TGCGCCAGCAGCCAAGATCCGGGACTAGAGTTTTCCGAGCAGTACTTC. This codes for CASSQDPGLEFSEQYF. The rearrangement joins TRBV4-1 to TRBJ2-7; TRBD2 agrees at 8 bases. Germline V gives CDR1 MGHRA, CDR2 YSYEKL. This CDR3 contains 16 residues. Germline trimming cut 0 bases from V and 6 bases from J; bases unmatched to any gene: 10.

The V gene is TRBV7-2, the J gene TRBJ1-1; D is possibly TRBD1 (5 bases). Germline CDR1 reads SGHTA; CDR2 reads FQGNSA. This CDR3 comprises 13 residues. Trimming cost V 5 bases and J 4 bases, with 11 bases left between them. CDR3 sequence (DNA): TGTGCCAGCAGCACGTTCAGGGTCACTGAAGCTTTCTTT. Its translation is CASSTFRVTEAFF.

This chain joins TRBV5-6 and TRBJ1-5, with D possibly being TRBD1 (6 bases). The length of the CDR3 is 17 residues. V shed 0 bases and J shed 1 base, with 14 bases lying between them. In germline, CDR1 is SGHDT, CDR2 YYEEEE. CDR3 residues: CASSLGGRAGSNQPQHF. The CDR3 bases are TGTGCCAGCAGCTTGGGGGGGCGGGCCGGGAGCAATCAGCCCCAGCATTTT.

The V gene is TRBV7-9, the J gene TRBJ2-7; no firm D call. The CDR3 consists of 12 residues. With 3 bases removed from V and 4 bases from J, the gap between germline ends came to 7 bases. The germline V gene has CDR1 SEHNR and CDR2 FQNEAQ (reference sequence). CDR3 DNA sequence: TGTGCCAGCAGCTTCGTTGAGTACGAGCAGTACTTC. Encoded protein: CASSFVEYEQYF.

The genes are TRBV21-1 and TRBJ2-7; the table assigns TRBD1, which was not confirmed against the DNA. TRBV21-1 is tagged as a pseudogene. CDR3 length: 14 residues. The CDR3 spells CASSKNADPGEQYF. CDR3 DNA sequence: TGTGCCAGCAGCAAAAACGCCGACCCAGGCGAGCAGTACTTC.

The genes are TRBV7-3 and TRBJ2-5, with 8 bases that match TRBD1. V shed 4 bases, J shed 4 bases, and the junction held 2 bases outside the gene matches. The CDR3 runs 13 residues. Germline lookup yields CDR1 SGHTA and CDR2 FQGTGA. The DNA of the CDR3 is TGTGCCAGCAGCTCAGGGGGCGTAGAGACCCAGTACTTC. Protein sequence: CASSSGGVETQYF. Full variable domain (missing parts from reference TRBV7-3 and TRBJ2-5): GAGVSQTPSNKVTEKGKYVELRCDPISGHTALYWYRQSLGQGPEFLIYFQGTGAADDSGLPNDRFFAVRPEGSVSTLKIQRTERGDSAVYLCASSSGGVETQYFGPGTRLLVL.

The chain combines TRBV15 with TRBJ2-4, with D perhaps matching TRBD1 (6 bases). From germline, CDR1 is LNHNV and CDR2 YYDKDF (reference sequence). V was shortened by 4 bases and J by 0 bases, with 16 bases between the two germline ends. The CDR3 extends over 17 amino acids. CDR3 bases: TGTGCCACCAGCATATCTTGGACAGCCCTAGCCAAAAACATTCAGTACTTC. Its translation: CATSISWTALAKNIQYF.

The V gene is TRBV13, the J gene TRBJ2-3; D might be TRBD2 (7 bases). CDR1 is PRHDT and CDR2 is FYEKMQ in the germline V gene (reference sequence). V shed 1 base and J shed 2 bases, with 16 bases lying between them. The CDR3 is made up of 17 amino acids. CDR3 sequence: CASSLEIGGPFTDTQYF. DNA of the CDR3: TGTGCCAGCAGCTTAGAAATCGGGGGGCCTTTCACAGATACGCAGTATTTT.

This chain joins TRBV5-4 and TRBJ1-4; 8 bases line up with TRBD1. The V segment lost 3 bases and the J segment 5 bases; nucleotides outside the gene matches: 6. The length of the CDR3 is 15 residues. CDR1 SGHNT and CDR2 YYREEE come from the germline V gene (reference sequence). The CDR3 DNA reads TGTGCCAGCAGCTCTAGGACAGGGAGGAATGAAAAACTGTTTTTT. Protein: CASSSRTGRNEKLFF.

V usage is TRBV19 and J usage is TRBJ2-3; 9 bases agree with TRBD1. CDR1 is LNHDA and CDR2 is SQIVND in the germline V gene (reference sequence). This CDR3 region has 14 residues. J lost 0 bases, V lost 10 bases, and 5 bases had no gene match. This chain's CDR3 is CATGQGISTDTQYF. The CDR3 DNA reads TGTGCCACCGGACAGGGGATCAGCACAGATACGCAGTATTTT.

This clone was picked up a small number of times. V and J are TRBV9 and TRBJ1-2; D is unclear. The CDR3 sequence is 13 residues long. Looked up from germline, CDR1 is SGDLS and CDR2 is YYNGEE. V gave up 5 bases and J gave up 5 bases, with 13 bases separating them. CDR3 sequence: CASRGEGGYGYTF. The DNA of the CDR3 is TGTGCCAGCAGGGGCGAGGGCGGATATGGCTACACCTTC.

The rearrangement links TRBV19 to TRBJ1-2; tentatively, D is TRBD1 (6 bases). Germline V gene lookup returns CDR1 LNHDA and CDR2 SQIVND (reference sequence). The V end lost 2 bases, the J end lost 3 bases, and 13 bases lay between the germline ends. This CDR3 region has 15 residues. The chain's CDR3 is CASSIIGGLDYGYTF. Written as DNA, the CDR3 is TGTGCCAGTAGTATAATCGGGGGGCTCGACTATGGCTACACCTTC.

The CDR3 bases are TGTGCCAGCAGCTTAGCGTCAAGCGGGGGGGCAGGCGGGGAGCTGTTTTTT. It translates to CASSLASSGGAGGELFF. The chain couples TRBV7-2 to TRBJ2-2; 10 bases fit TRBD2. Germline loops: CDR1 SGHTA, CDR2 FQGNSA. V lost 0 bases, J lost 7 bases, and 8 bases stayed unmatched. The length of the CDR3 is 17 residues.

The V call is TRBV6-1, the J call TRBJ1-5; a weak D match, TRBD1 (5 bases). CDR3 length equals 15 residues. V dropped 2 bases and J dropped 3 bases, with 11 bases sitting between them. Germline values: CDR1 MNHNS, CDR2 SASEGT. This chain's CDR3 is CASSEFGGVNQPQHF. CDR3 nucleotide sequence: TGTGCCAGCAGTGAATTCGGGGGGGTCAATCAGCCCCAGCATTTT.

The genes are TRBV4-3 and TRBJ1-1; D uncertain. The CDR3 has 13 amino acids. In germline, CDR1 is LGHNA, CDR2 YSLEER. The V and J ends lost 0 bases and 10 bases respectively, with 12 bases between them. The CDR3: CASSQDEGRTAFF. CDR3 bases: TGCGCCAGCAGCCAAGATGAAGGGAGGACAGCTTTCTTT.

This chain links TRBV6-1 with TRBJ1-1; possibly TRBD1 for D (6 bases). Germline V gene data show CDR1 as MNHNS and CDR2 as SASEGT. The CDR3 sequence is 13 residues long. V lost 2 bases and J 11 bases, leaving 15 bases between the germline ends. As DNA, the CDR3 is TGTGCCAGCAGTGAAAGCTTAGCGGGGGGCGCTTTCTTT. It codes for CASSESLAGGAFF.

The chain joins TRBV6-6 to TRBJ2-1, with 11 bases lining up with TRBD2. CDR3 size: 14 residues. The ends lost 10 bases at V and 3 bases at J; junction bases unmatched: 5. Germline loops: CDR1 MNHNY, CDR2 SVGAGI (reference sequence). CDR3: CATFSGGVYNEQFF. CDR3 DNA: TGTGCCACTTTTAGCGGGGGGGTCTACAATGAGCAGTTCTTC.

The chain uses TRBV18 and TRBJ2-6, with 9 bases lining up with TRBD1. Germline loops: CDR1 KGHSH, CDR2 LQKENI. The J segment lost 4 bases and the V segment lost 1 base, leaving 5 bases of the junction unmatched. The CDR3 is made up of 17 amino acids. In nucleotides, the CDR3 is TGTGCCAGCTCACCACGGGACAGGGTTTCCGGGGCCAACGTCCTGACTTTC. This encodes CASSPRDRVSGANVLTF.

This clone was detected a few times. V gene TRBV2 combines with J gene TRBJ1-6; 11 positions agree with TRBD1. The CDR3 is made up of 13 amino acids. The germline gives CDR1 SNHLY, CDR2 FYNNEI. The ends lost 6 bases at V and 11 bases at J; junction bases unmatched: 3. Here the CDR3 reads CASSVGQGAPLHF. The CDR3 coding sequence is TGTGCCAGCAGCGTGGGACAGGGGGCACCCCTCCACTTT.

This clone is a singleton in its sample. This rearrangement joins TRBV4-3 to TRBJ2-2; D may be TRBD2 (7 bases). Deletions cut 0 bases from V and 4 bases from J, with 15 bases between. This CDR3 is built from 17 residues. Germline lookup yields CDR1 LGHNA and CDR2 YSLEER. The CDR3 DNA is TGCGCCAGCAGCCAAGATGGAGGGGGGGACCGCACCGGGGAGCTGTTTTTT. Amino acids: CASSQDGGGDRTGELFF.

The chain couples TRBV9 to TRBJ2-1; 11 nucleotides match TRBD2. The J segment lost 3 bases and the V segment lost 1 base, leaving 3 bases of the junction unmatched. Germline CDR1 and CDR2: SGDLS and YYNGEE. This CDR3 is built from 16 residues. CDR3 nucleotide sequence: TGTGCCAGCAGCGTAACCGGGACTAGCGGCTACAATGAGCAGTTCTTC. This gives the protein CASSVTGTSGYNEQFF.

On this clone: The same CDR3 arises from other DNA sequences in this sample as well. The gene calls are TRBV4-2 and TRBJ1-4; 7 bases are shared with TRBD1. Losses at the gene ends were 4 bases for V and 2 bases for J; bases not matched to a gene: 10. This CDR3 is 17 amino acids long. Germline lookup yields CDR1 LGHNA and CDR2 YNFKEQ. CDR3 nucleotides: TGTGCCAGCAGCCCTCGGGAGGGGGCGAGCACTAATGAAAAACTGTTTTTT. Protein: CASSPREGASTNEKLFF.

The genes are TRBV28 and TRBJ2-7; 9 positions agree with TRBD2. The germline gives CDR1 MDHEN, CDR2 SYDVKM. The CDR3 length is 13 residues. Losses at the gene ends were 7 bases for V and 2 bases for J; bases not matched to a gene: 3. The CDR3 protein is CASTGGRAYEQYF. CDR3 bases: TGTGCCAGCACCGGCGGGAGGGCCTACGAGCAGTACTTC.

The J gene is TRBJ2-7, the V gene TRBV7-9; a possible D gene is TRBD1 (6 bases). The CDR3 covers 13 residues. CDR1 SEHNR and CDR2 FQNEAQ come from the germline V gene (reference sequence). V was pared by 6 bases and J by 2 bases, with 11 bases between. The CDR3 spells CASSRTAPYEQYF. The DNA of the CDR3 is TGTGCCAGCAGTAGGACAGCCCCCTACGAGCAGTACTTC. The variable domain in full, with the rest retrieved from reference TRBV7-9 and TRBJ2-7, is DTGVSQNPRHKITKRGQNVTFRCDPISEHNRLYWYRQTLGQGPEFLTYFQNEAQLEKSRLLSDRFSAERPKGSFSTLEIQRTEQGDSAMYLCASSRTAPYEQYFGPGTRLTVT.

The rearrangement joins TRBV7-2 to TRBJ1-5, with 7 nucleotides matching TRBD1. CDR3 length: 13 amino acids. CDR1 and CDR2 from the germline V gene are SGHTA and FQGNSA. Unmatched junction bases numbered 1, after V lost 3 bases and J lost 5 bases. CDR3 region: CASSLQGDQPQHF. CDR3 in DNA: TGTGCCAGCAGCTTGCAGGGGGATCAGCCCCAGCATTTT.